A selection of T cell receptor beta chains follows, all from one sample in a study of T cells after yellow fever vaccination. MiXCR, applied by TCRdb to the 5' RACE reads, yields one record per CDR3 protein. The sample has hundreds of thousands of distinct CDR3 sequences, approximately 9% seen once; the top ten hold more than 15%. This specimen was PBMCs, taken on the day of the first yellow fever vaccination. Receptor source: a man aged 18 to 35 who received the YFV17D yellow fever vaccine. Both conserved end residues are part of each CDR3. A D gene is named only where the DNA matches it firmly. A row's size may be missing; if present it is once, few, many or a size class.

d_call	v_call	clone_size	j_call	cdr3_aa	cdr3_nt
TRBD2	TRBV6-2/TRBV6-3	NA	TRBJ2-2	CASSYPAGVTGELFF	TGTGCCAGCAGTTACCCAGCGGGAGTGACCGGGGAGCTGTTTTTT
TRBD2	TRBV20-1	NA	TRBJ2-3	CSARGGLRADTQYF	TGCAGTGCTAGGGGGGGGTTAAGGGCAGATACGCAGTATTTT
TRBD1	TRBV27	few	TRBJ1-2	CASSKQPGTGGYGYTF	TGTGCCAGCAGTAAGCAACCCGGGACAGGGGGCTATGGCTACACCTTC
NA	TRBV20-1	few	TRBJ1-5	CSARDEGNQPQHF	TGCAGTGCTAGAGATGAGGGGAATCAGCCCCAGCATTTT
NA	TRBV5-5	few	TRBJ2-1	CASSSRQGREEQFF	TGTGCCAGCAGCTCGAGGCAGGGGAGAGAGGAGCAGTTCTTC
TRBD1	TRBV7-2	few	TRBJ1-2	CASSADRGAYGYTF	TGTGCCAGCAGCGCGGACAGGGGTGCCTATGGCTACACCTTC
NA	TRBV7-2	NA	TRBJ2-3	CASSSPPTGSTDTQYF	TGTGCCAGCAGCTCCCCCCCTACGGGAAGCACAGATACGCAGTATTTT
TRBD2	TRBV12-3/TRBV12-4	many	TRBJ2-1	CASSPSPAGGSNEQFF	TGTGCCAGCAGTCCAAGCCCAGCGGGGGGGTCCAATGAGCAGTTCTTC
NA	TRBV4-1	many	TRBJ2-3	CASSGDGFREADTQYF	TGCGCCAGCAGCGGAGACGGGTTCAGAGAGGCAGATACGCAGTATTTT
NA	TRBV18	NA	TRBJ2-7	CASSPFEETYEQYF	TGTGCCAGCTCACCATTTGAAGAGACCTACGAGCAGTACTTC
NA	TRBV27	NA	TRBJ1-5	CASSLTGGVDSNQPQHF	TGTGCCAGCAGTTTAACCGGCGGGGTGGATAGCAATCAGCCCCAGCATTTT
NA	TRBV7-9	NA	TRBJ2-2	CASSGRQNTGELFF	TGTGCCAGCAGCGGACGGCAGAACACCGGGGAGCTGTTTTTT
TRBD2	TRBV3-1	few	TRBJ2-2	CASSGEGTGELFF	TGTGCCAGCAGCGGGGAGGGCACCGGGGAGCTGTTTTTT
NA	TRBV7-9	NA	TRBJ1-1	CASSLEGRGPRFTEAYF	TGTGCCAGCAGCTTAGAGGGTAGAGGGCCGCGGTTTACTGAAGCTTACTTT
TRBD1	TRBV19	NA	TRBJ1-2	CASTRTGGLGYTF	TGTGCCAGTACCAGGACAGGGGGTCTTGGCTACACCTTC
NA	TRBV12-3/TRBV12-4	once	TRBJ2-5	CASSLGEPGETQYF	TGTGCCAGCAGTTTAGGAGAGCCCGGAGAGACCCAGTACTTC
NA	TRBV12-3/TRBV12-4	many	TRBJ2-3	CASSFRGGLDTQYF	TGTGCCAGCAGTTTTAGGGGCGGTTTGGATACGCAGTATTTT
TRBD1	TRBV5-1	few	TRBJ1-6	CASSSGDRGLRSPLHF	TGCGCCAGCAGCAGCGGGGACAGGGGCCTGAGGTCACCCCTCCACTTT
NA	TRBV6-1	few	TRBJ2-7	CASRRGQGGYEQYF	TGTGCCAGCAGGAGAGGACAGGGAGGGTACGAGCAGTACTTC
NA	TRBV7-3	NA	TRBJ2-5	CASCDAGFVETQYF	TGTGCCAGCTGTGACGCGGGGTTTGTGGAGACCCAGTACTTC
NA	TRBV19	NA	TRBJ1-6	CASSNPSNSPLHF	TGTGCCAGTAGTAACCCCTCTAATTCACCCCTCCACTTT
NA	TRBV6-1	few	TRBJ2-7	CASREDARARAYEQYF	TGTGCCAGCAGGGAGGACGCTCGGGCCCGAGCCTACGAGCAGTACTTC
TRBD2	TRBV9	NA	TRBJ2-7	CASNSGGHLSYEQYF	TGTGCCAGCAATAGCGGGGGACACCTCTCCTACGAGCAGTACTTC
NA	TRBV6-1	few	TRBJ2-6	CASGRTTGANVLTF	TGTGCCAGCGGCCGGACAACTGGGGCCAACGTCCTGACTTTC
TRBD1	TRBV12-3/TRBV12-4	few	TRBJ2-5	CASQITRQGEYQETQYF	TGTGCCAGCCAAATCACCCGACAGGGGGAATATCAAGAGACCCAGTACTTC
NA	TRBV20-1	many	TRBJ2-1	CSARVSRRPLYNEQFF	TGCAGTGCTAGGGTCTCGAGGCGGCCCCTCTACAATGAGCAGTTCTTC
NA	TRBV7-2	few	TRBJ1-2	CASSFVTYGYTF	TGTGCCAGCAGTTTTGTAACGTATGGCTACACCTTC
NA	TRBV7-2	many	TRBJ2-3	CASSLGQITDTQYF	TGTGCCAGCAGCTTAGGGCAAATCACAGATACGCAGTATTTT
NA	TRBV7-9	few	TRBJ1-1	CASNPFPGNTEAFF	TGTGCCAGCAACCCTTTTCCGGGGAACACTGAAGCTTTCTTT
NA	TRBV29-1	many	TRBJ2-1	CSVAEGWAAGEQFF	TGCAGCGTTGCTGAAGGGTGGGCGGCTGGAGAGCAGTTCTTC
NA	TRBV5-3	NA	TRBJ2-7	CARGPGESYEQYF	TGTGCCAGGGGCCCCGGGGAAAGCTACGAGCAGTACTTC
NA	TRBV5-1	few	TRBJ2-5	CASSSDWTASGTQYF	TGCGCCAGCAGCTCAGACTGGACAGCCTCGGGGACCCAGTACTTC
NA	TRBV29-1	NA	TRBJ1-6	CSVEEEPGSPLHF	TGCAGCGTTGAAGAGGAGCCTGGGTCACCCCTCCACTTT
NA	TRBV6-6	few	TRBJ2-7	CASRDYTYEQYF	TGTGCCAGCAGGGACTATACCTACGAGCAGTACTTC
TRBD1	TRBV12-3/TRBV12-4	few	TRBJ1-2	CASSLRQYRGVGYTF	TGTGCCAGCAGCCTCCGACAATACAGGGGGGTGGGCTACACCTTC
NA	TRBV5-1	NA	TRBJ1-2	CASSLSISVANYGYTF	TGCGCCAGCAGTCTCTCGATATCAGTAGCTAACTATGGCTACACCTTC
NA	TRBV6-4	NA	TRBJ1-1	CASSMEENTEAFF	TGTGCCAGCAGTATGGAGGAGAACACTGAAGCTTTCTTT
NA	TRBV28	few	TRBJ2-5	CASSFSLGWETQYF	TGTGCCAGCAGTTTTTCGCTAGGGTGGGAGACCCAGTACTTC
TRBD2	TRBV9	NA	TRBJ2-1	CASSVEDIGGGGNEQFF	TGTGCCAGCAGCGTAGAGGATATTGGGGGCGGGGGGAATGAGCAGTTCTTC
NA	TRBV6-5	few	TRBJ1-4	CASSPIQGKLFF	TGTGCCAGCAGTCCGATACAGGGAAAACTGTTTTTT
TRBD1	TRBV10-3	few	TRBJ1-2	CAIAGTATPPNYGYTF	TGTGCCATCGCCGGGACAGCGACACCACCTAACTATGGCTACACCTTC
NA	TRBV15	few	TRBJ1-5	CATSRDRKDNQPQHF	TGTGCCACCAGCAGAGACAGGAAAGACAATCAGCCCCAGCATTTT
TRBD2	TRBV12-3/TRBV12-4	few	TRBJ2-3	CASSMTSETDTQYF	TGTGCCAGCAGCATGACTAGCGAGACAGATACGCAGTATTTT
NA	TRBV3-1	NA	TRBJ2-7	CASSQENSHYEQYF	TGTGCCAGCAGCCAAGAAAACAGCCACTACGAGCAGTACTTC
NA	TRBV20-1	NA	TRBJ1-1	CSLIRGRGTEAFF	TGCAGTCTAATTCGGGGAAGGGGCACTGAAGCTTTCTTT
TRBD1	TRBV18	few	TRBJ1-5	CASSPEGAMGNQPQHF	TGTGCCAGCTCACCAGAGGGGGCCATGGGCAATCAGCCCCAGCATTTT
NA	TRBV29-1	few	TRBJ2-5	CSVEGAPGETQYF	TGCAGCGTTGAAGGGGCTCCGGGAGAGACCCAGTACTTC
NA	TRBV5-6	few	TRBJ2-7	CASSSMDRDYYEQYF	TGTGCCAGCAGCTCAATGGACAGGGACTACTACGAGCAGTACTTC
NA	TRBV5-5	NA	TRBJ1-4	CASSLPSGFNEKLFF	TGTGCCAGCAGCTTGCCCAGCGGATTTAATGAAAAACTGTTTTTT
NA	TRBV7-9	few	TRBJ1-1	CASSRRLNTEAFF	TGTGCCAGCAGCCGCAGGTTGAACACTGAAGCTTTCTTT
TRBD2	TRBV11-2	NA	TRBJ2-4	CASSPRTSGGAEAKNIQYF	TGTGCCAGCAGCCCGCGGACTAGCGGGGGGGCCGAGGCCAAAAACATTCAGTACTTC
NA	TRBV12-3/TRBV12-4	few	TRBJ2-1	CASSYSANEQFF	TGTGCCAGCAGTTATAGTGCCAATGAGCAGTTCTTC
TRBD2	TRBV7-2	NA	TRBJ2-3	CASSLFVTSGDTQYF	TGTGCCAGCAGCTTATTTGTGACTAGCGGGGATACGCAGTATTTT
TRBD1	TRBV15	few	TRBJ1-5	CATSRDLTGGSNQPQHF	TGTGCCACCAGCAGAGATCTTACAGGGGGCAGCAATCAGCCCCAGCATTTT
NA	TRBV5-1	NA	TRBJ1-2	CASEEDGVGGYTF	TGCGCCAGCGAGGAGGACGGGGTTGGTGGCTACACCTTC
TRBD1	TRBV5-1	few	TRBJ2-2	CASGTGTVNTGELFF	TGCGCCAGCGGAACCGGGACAGTAAACACCGGGGAGCTGTTTTTT